This T cell receptor beta chain was identified in a study of regulatory T cells in long-lasting Graves disease. As for the study in general: Newly diagnosed Graves' patients had taken antithyroid drugs under 3 months.

Noted time point: newly diagnosed GD, antithyroid drugs for less than 3 months. The authors made the TCR library using RNA they extracted from PBMCs. In regard to this clonotype: The junction does not match germline at one end; this may be a read error.

CDR3 size: 18 residues. Building the TCR beta libraries relied on iRepertoire HTBI primers, and CDR3 regions underwent Arm-PCR. TCRdb reprocessed the multiplex PCR reads with MiXCR, giving one entry per CDR3 protein. The sample lists about 380,000 distinct CDR3 sequences, about a sixth occurring once. The TCR originated in a female donor with Graves disease. V usage is TRBV12-3 or TRBV12-4 and J usage is TRBJ2-3; 9 bases map to TRBD2. This specimen consisted of peripheral blood mononuclear cells (PBMCs), obtained at new diagnosis, from a patient treated with antithyroid drugs. CDR3 coding DNA: TGTGCCATCAGTGAGTCGTTGCGGGAGGGCCGTTGGGAAGATACGCAGTATTTT. Protein product: CAISESLREGRWEDTQYF.